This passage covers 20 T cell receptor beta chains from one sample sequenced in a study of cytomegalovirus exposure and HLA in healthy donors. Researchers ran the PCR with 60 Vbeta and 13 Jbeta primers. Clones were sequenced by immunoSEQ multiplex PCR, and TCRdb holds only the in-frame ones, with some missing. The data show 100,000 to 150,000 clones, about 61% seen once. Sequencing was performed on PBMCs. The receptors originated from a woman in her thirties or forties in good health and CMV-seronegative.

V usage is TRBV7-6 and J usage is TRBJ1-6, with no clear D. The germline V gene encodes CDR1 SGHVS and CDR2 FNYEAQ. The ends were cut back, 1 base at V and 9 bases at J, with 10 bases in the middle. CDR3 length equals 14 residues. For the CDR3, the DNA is TGTGCCAGCAGCTTAGAACACCCAGGTTCACCCCTCCACTTT. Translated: CASSLEHPGSPLHF.

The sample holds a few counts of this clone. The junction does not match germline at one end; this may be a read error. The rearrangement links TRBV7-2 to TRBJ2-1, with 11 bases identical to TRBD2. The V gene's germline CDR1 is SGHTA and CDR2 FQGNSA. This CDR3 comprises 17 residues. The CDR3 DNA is TGTGCCAGCAGATTAGCGGGGGGGTATGGGCCTTACAATGAGCAGTTCTTC. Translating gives CASRLAGGYGPYNEQFF.

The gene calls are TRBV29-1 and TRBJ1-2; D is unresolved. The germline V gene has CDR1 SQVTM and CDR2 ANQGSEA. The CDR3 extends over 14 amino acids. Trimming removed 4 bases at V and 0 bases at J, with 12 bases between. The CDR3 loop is CSVGGNLANYGYTF. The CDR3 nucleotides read TGCAGCGTTGGAGGGAACCTAGCTAACTATGGCTACACCTTC.

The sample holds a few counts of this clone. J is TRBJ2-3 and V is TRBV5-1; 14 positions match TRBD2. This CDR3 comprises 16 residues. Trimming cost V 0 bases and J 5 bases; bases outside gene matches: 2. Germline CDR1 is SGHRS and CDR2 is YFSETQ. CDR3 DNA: TGCGCCAGCAGCTTGGGCGGGACTAGCGGGGGAGATACGCAGTATTTT. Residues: CASSLGGTSGGDTQYF. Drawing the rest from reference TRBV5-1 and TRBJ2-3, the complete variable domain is KAGVTQTPRYLIKTRGQQVTLSCSPISGHRSVSWYQQTPGQGLQFLFEYFSETQRNKGNFPGRFSGRQFSNSRSEMNVSTLELGDSALYLCASSLGGTSGGDTQYFGPGTRLTVL.

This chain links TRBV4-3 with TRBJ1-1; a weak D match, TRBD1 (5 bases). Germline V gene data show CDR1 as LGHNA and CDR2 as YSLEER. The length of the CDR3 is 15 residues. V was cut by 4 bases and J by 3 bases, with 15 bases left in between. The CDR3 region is CASSPMGGDDTEAFF. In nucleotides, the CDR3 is TGCGCCAGCAGCCCCATGGGGGGGGACGACACTGAAGCTTTCTTT.

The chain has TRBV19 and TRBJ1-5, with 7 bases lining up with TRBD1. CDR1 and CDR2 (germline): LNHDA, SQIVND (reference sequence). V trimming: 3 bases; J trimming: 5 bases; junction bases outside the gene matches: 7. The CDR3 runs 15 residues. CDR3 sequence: CASSIRTGSYQPQHF. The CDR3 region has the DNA TGTGCCAGTAGTATCAGGACAGGTTCTTATCAGCCCCAGCATTTT. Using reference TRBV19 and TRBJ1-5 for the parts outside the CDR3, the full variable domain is DGGITQSPKYLFRKEGQNVTLSCEQNLNHDAMYWYRQDPGQGLRLIYYSQIVNDFQKGDIAEGYSVSREKKESFPLTVTSAQKNPTAFYLCASSIRTGSYQPQHFGDGTRLSIL.

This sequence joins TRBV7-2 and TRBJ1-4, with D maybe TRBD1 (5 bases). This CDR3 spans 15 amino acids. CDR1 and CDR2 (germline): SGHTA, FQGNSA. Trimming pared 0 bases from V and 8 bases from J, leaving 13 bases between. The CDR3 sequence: CASSLAAGLLEKLFF. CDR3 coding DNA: TGTGCCAGCAGCTTAGCTGCAGGGCTTCTCGAAAAACTGTTTTTT.

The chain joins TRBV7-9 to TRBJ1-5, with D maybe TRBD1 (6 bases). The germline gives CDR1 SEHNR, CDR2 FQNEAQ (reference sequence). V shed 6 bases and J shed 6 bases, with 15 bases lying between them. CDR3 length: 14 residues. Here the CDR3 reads CASSLAGAPQPQHF. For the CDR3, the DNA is TGTGCCAGCAGTTTGGCAGGGGCCCCTCAGCCCCAGCATTTT.

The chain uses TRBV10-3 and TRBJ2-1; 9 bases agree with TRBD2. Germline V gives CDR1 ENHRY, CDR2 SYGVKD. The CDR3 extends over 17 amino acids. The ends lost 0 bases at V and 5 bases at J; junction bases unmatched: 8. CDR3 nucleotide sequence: TGTGCCATCAGTGAGTCTCAGGCTAGCGGGGACCACAATGAGCAGTTCTTC. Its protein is CAISESQASGDHNEQFF.

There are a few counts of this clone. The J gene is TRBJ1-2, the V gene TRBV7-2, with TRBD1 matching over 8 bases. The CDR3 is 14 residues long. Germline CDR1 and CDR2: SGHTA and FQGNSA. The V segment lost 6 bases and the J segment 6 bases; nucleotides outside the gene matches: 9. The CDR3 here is CASRAGGARNGYTF. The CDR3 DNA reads TGTGCCAGCAGGGCAGGGGGCGCCCGGAATGGCTACACCTTC.

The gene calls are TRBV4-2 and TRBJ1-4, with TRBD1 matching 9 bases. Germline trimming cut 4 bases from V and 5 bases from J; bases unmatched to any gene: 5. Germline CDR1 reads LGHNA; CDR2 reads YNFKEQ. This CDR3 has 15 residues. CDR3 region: CASSPTGTGNEKLFF. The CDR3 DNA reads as TGTGCCAGCAGCCCGACCGGGACAGGGAATGAAAAACTGTTTTTT.

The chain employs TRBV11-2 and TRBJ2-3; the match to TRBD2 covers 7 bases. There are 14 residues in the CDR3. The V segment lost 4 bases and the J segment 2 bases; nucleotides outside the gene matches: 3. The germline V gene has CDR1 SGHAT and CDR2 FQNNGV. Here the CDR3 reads CASSSLAVTDTQYF. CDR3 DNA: TGTGCCAGCAGCTCCCTAGCGGTCACAGATACGCAGTATTTT.

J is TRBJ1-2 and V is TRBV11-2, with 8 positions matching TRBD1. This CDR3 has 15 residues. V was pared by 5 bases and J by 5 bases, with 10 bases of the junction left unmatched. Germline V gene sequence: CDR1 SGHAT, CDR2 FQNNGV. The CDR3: CASSHLRGRGYGYTF. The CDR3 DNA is TGTGCCAGCAGCCACCTCAGGGGGCGCGGGTATGGCTACACCTTC.

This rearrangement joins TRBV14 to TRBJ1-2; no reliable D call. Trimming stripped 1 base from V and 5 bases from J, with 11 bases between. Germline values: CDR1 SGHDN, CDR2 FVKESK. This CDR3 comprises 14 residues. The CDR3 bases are TGTGCCAGCAGCCAAGTAGTCGGGGTATATGGCTACACCTTC. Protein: CASSQVVGVYGYTF.

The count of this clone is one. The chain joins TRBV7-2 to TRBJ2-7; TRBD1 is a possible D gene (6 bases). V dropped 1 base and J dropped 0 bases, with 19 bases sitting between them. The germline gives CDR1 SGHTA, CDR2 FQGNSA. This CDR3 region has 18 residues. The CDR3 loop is CASSLGLGQGPNSYEQYF. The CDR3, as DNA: TGTGCCAGCAGCTTAGGGTTAGGGCAGGGGCCCAACTCCTACGAGCAGTACTTC.

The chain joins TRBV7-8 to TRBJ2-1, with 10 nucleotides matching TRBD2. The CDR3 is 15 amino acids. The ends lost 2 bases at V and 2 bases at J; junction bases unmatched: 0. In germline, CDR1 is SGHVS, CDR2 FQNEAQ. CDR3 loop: CASSLSGGAYNEQFF. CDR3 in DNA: TGTGCCAGCAGCTTAAGCGGGGGGGCCTACAATGAGCAGTTCTTC.

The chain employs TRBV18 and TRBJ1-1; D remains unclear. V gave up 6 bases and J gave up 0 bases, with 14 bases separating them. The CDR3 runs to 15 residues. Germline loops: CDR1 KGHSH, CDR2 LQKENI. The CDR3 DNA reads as TGTGCCAGCTCTCCAGTTTCCCCTATGAACACTGAAGCTTTCTTT. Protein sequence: CASSPVSPMNTEAFF.

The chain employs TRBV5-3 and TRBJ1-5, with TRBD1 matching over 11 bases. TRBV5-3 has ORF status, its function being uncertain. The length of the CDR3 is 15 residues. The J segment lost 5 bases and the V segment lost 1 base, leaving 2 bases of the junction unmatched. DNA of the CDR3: TGTGCCAGAAGCTTGAAGGGACAGGGGGATCAGCCCCAGCATTTT. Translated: CARSLKGQGDQPQHF.

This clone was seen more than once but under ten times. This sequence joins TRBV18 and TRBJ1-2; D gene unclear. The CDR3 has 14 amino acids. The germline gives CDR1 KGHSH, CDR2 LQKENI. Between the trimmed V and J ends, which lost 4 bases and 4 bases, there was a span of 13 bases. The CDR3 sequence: CASSLSDGVYGYTF. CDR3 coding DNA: TGTGCCAGCTCACTTTCGGACGGGGTCTATGGCTACACCTTC.

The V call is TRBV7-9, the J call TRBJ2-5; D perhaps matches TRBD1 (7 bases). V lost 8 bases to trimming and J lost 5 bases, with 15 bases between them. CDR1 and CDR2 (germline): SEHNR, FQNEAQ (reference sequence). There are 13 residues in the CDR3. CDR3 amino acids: CASRSTGRETQYF. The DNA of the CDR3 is TGTGCCAGCCGGTCGACAGGGAGGGAGACCCAGTACTTC.